The source of this TCR beta chain is a study of T cells in narcolepsy. Study overall: Enrolled donors included narcolepsy type 1 or type 2 patients and healthy controls.

Method: immunoSEQ multiplex PCR; TCRdb's copy keeps in-frame clones and lacks some. This sample has about 35,000 clones, with more than 70% found just once. CDR1 and CDR2 from the germline V gene are LGHNA and YSLEER. Trimming at V came to 0 bases and at J to 5 bases, leaving 9 bases not matched to a gene. This CDR3 region has 18 residues. Source material: memory (CD45RA-) CD4+ T cells from blood. V usage is TRBV4-3 and J usage is TRBJ2-2; TRBD2 matches at 10 bases. This TCR was sampled from a human donor in good health. CDR3 loop: CASSQELAGGLRTGELFF. The CDR3 DNA sequence: TGCGCCAGCAGCCAAGAATTAGCGGGAGGCCTGAGGACCGGGGAGCTGTTTTTT.